The rows below give T cell receptor beta chains drawn from one sample of a study of beta chain features in type 1 diabetes. The data were produced by immunoSEQ multiplex PCR, yet TCRdb's version contains in-frame clones alone and is incomplete. The table has roughly 180,000 clones, 7.8% seen once. The sequenced sample was central memory CD4+ T cells from blood. The source of these receptors is a woman aged 40-49 years with type 1 diabetes. CDR3s leave out the opening cysteine and the closing phenylalanine or tryptophan.

V gene	J gene	CDR3 protein
TRBV28	TRBJ2-1	ASSPHGGYNEQF
TRBV28	TRBJ1-1	ASSFSLRQGRAF
TRBV4-3	TRBJ2-2	ASSPQAGGARTGELF
TRBV5-1	TRBJ2-7	ASSQQGAGYEQY
TRBV7-2	TRBJ2-1	ASSLNRQDEQF
TRBV5-4	TRBJ2-5	ASSLASLDQETQY
TRBV4-2	TRBJ2-1	ASSQDTGESYNEQF
TRBV9	TRBJ1-1	ASSVDGGNTEAF
TRBV11-2	TRBJ2-7	ASSSGTGAWGEQY
TRBV9	TRBJ1-1	ASSADSLNTEAF
TRBV5-1	TRBJ1-2	ASSPGQGEGGYT
TRBV14	TRBJ2-1	ASSQRLQGAWEQF
TRBV18	TRBJ2-4	ASFPGLGNIQY
TRBV7-9	TRBJ1-1	ASSLAFGGLNTEAF
TRBV14	TRBJ2-1	ASSPIFAGGSLSYNEQF
TRBV6-6	TRBJ1-1	ASNDRGPEAF
TRBV4-1	TRBJ1-2	ASSQDPDRSAGYT
TRBV28	TRBJ1-2	ASSTTLHGYT
TRBV9	TRBJ1-4	ASSGTRGSDEKLF
TRBV11-2	TRBJ2-1	ASSPQNEQF
TRBV29-1	TRBJ2-5	SHREYQETQY
TRBV15	TRBJ2-3	ATSRDPEGLTDTQY
TRBV5-1	TRBJ1-5	ASSLQGAGQPQH
TRBV9	TRBJ2-7	ASSPLGAGSSYEQY
TRBV6-5	TRBJ2-5	ASRASDRQETQY
TRBV4-3	TRBJ2-3	ASSQSGPLADTQY
TRBV9	TRBJ2-5	ASSSSPGQAGETQY
TRBV7-9	TRBJ2-4	ASSLDTPTKNIQY
TRBV9	TRBJ2-7	ASSVAAGNEQY
TRBV25-1	TRBJ2-3	ASRGSGFSTDTQY
TRBV4-3	TRBJ1-2	ASSTGQAYYGYT